This entry lists 2 T cell receptor beta chains sequenced from one sample in a study of shared clonotypes between healthy human individuals. Clones were sequenced by immunoSEQ multiplex PCR, and TCRdb holds only the in-frame ones, with some missing. The sample lists roughly 500,000 clones, less than 85% occurring once. Sequenced: PBMCs. The receptors were sampled from a woman aged 40-49 years in good health. Some clones in this sample may be carry-over from other donors' samples.

The chain recombines TRBV29-1 with TRBJ2-3; D unresolved. This CDR3 spans 14 amino acids. The V end lost 7 bases, the J end lost 2 bases, and 16 bases lay between the germline ends. Germline loops: CDR1 SQVTM, CDR2 ANQGSEA. The CDR3 reads CSALGQPSTDTQYF. The CDR3 region has the DNA TGCAGCGCTCTCGGTCAGCCTTCCACAGATACGCAGTATTTT.

In DNA, the CDR3 is TGTGCCAGCTCATACAGGGGCGTCACAGATACGCAGTATTTT. It translates to CASSYRGVTDTQYF. The J gene is TRBJ2-3, the V gene TRBV18, with TRBD1 matching 7 bases. J gave up 2 bases and V 5 bases, and 4 bases lay outside the gene matches. Germline V lookup: CDR1 KGHSH, CDR2 LQKENI. The CDR3 is 14 amino acids.